The clone carrying this T cell receptor (beta chain) was observed many times. Under the authors' procedure: Samples held a median of around 100,000 TCRs, range roughly 20,000–750,000. TCRdb independently ran MiXCR on the RACE reads; one entry per CDR3 protein. The V and J calls shown here were made by TCRdb, not taken from the authors' results. The sample has about 380,000 distinct CDR3 sequences, 4.8% seen once. Time point meaning: patch test 1, 2 weeks after DPC sensitization. Treatment of the sample: therapeutic diphenylcyclopropenone sensitization with weekly scalp DPC. Blood was collected ahead of every patch test applied. The data were taken from a study of human T cells and chemical hapten exposure. Study in general: DPC 0.01% went on the upper back by patch test, with reading at 6 days.

Trimming took 2 bases from V and 1 from J, leaving 5 bases between them. The CDR3 covers 13 residues. CDR1 is MNHEY, CDR2 SVGAGI, per germline. The TCR sequence derives from a woman in her forties or fifties with alopecia areata. Some clones in this sample may be carry-over from other donors' samples. The sample was whole blood, taken in connection with sensitization to the hapten diphenylcyclopropenone (DPC). The chain employs TRBV6-5 and TRBJ1-2; D ambiguous. CDR3 amino acids: CASSYDLNYGYTF. The CDR3 DNA reads TGTGCCAGCAGTTACGACCTTAACTATGGCTACACCTTC.